Listed below are T cell receptor beta chains from one sample, sequenced in a study of blood T cell repertoires in COVID-19. Generated by immunoSEQ multiplex PCR, the TCRdb table keeps only in-frame clones and is missing some. The sample consists of around 340,000 clones, around 88% of them appearing once. Sequences were obtained from peripheral blood. The receptor set was obtained from a man in his thirties or forties with active or convalescent COVID-19. Both conserved end residues are part of each CDR3. The D gene is left open where the match is weak. Clone size appears in some rows only: once, few, many, or a class for an expanded clone.

cdr3_nt: TGTGCCACCAGCCCCCGCACTAGCGGGAGTCCCGAGCAGTACTTC
cdr3_aa: CATSPRTSGSPEQYF
d_call: TRBD2
clone_size: -
v_call: TRBV15
j_call: TRBJ2-7

cdr3_nt: TGCGCCAGCAGCCTGAGTTCACCCCTCCACTTT
cdr3_aa: CASSLSSPLHF
d_call: -
clone_size: -
v_call: TRBV4-3
j_call: TRBJ1-6

cdr3_nt: TGTGCCAGCGGTTCTCTGTGGGGCGACTCTGGAAACACCATATATTTT
cdr3_aa: CASGSLWGDSGNTIYF
d_call: -
clone_size: -
v_call: TRBV28
j_call: TRBJ1-3

cdr3_nt: TGTGCCAGCAGCTGGGAGAAGCGGAATACGCAGTATTTT
cdr3_aa: CASSWEKRNTQYF
d_call: -
clone_size: many
v_call: TRBV5-4
j_call: TRBJ2-3

cdr3_nt: TGTGCCAGCAGGATCCCTGGAGGGGCGGGAGGCTACACCTTC
cdr3_aa: CASRIPGGAGGYTF
d_call: -
clone_size: -
v_call: TRBV4-2
j_call: TRBJ1-2

cdr3_nt: TGTGCCAGCAGTAATACAGGGTGGGGCTATGGCTACACCTTC
cdr3_aa: CASSNTGWGYGYTF
d_call: -
clone_size: once
v_call: TRBV27
j_call: TRBJ1-2

cdr3_nt: TGTGCCAGCAGGAGAACTAGCGGAGAATACAATGAGCAGTTCTTC
cdr3_aa: CASRRTSGEYNEQFF
d_call: TRBD2
clone_size: -
v_call: TRBV6-5
j_call: TRBJ2-1

cdr3_nt: TGCGCCAGCAGTTCGAGGGCGAACACTGAAGCTTTCTTT
cdr3_aa: CASSSRANTEAFF
d_call: -
clone_size: -
v_call: TRBV5-1
j_call: TRBJ1-1

cdr3_nt: TGTGCCATCGCACGGAGGGTTCTAGCGGGAGATACGCAGTATTTT
cdr3_aa: CAIARRVLAGDTQYF
d_call: TRBD2
clone_size: -
v_call: TRBV10-3
j_call: TRBJ2-3

cdr3_nt: TGTGCCAGCTCACCAGCGACCGGTGACACGTATTTT
cdr3_aa: CASSPATGDTYF
d_call: -
clone_size: -
v_call: TRBV18
j_call: TRBJ2-3

cdr3_nt: TGTGCCAGCAGCCAAGATCTGAAAGGGGGTGAAAAACTGTTTTTT
cdr3_aa: CASSQDLKGGEKLFF
d_call: -
clone_size: few
v_call: TRBV3-1/TRBV3-2
j_call: TRBJ1-4

cdr3_nt: TGTGCCAGCAGTTTAAGGGAAGGCAGGGGGCTGGGAGAGCAGTACTTC
cdr3_aa: CASSLREGRGLGEQYF
d_call: TRBD1
clone_size: -
v_call: TRBV27
j_call: TRBJ2-7

cdr3_nt: TGTGCCAGCAGTTACCCGGACTCGTTAACAAACTATGGCTACACCTTC
cdr3_aa: CASSYPDSLTNYGYTF
d_call: -
clone_size: -
v_call: TRBV6-5
j_call: TRBJ1-2

cdr3_nt: TGCGCCAGCAGCCAAGATCCCCGGTCCTATGGCTACACCTTC
cdr3_aa: CASSQDPRSYGYTF
d_call: -
clone_size: -
v_call: TRBV4-3
j_call: TRBJ1-2

cdr3_nt: TGTGCCAGTAGTATAGATCGACTAGCGGGCCCAGATACGCAGTATTTT
cdr3_aa: CASSIDRLAGPDTQYF
d_call: TRBD2
clone_size: -
v_call: TRBV19
j_call: TRBJ2-3

cdr3_nt: TGTGCCAGCAGCCGTACAGGGTATAATGAAAAACTGTTTTTT
cdr3_aa: CASSRTGYNEKLFF
d_call: -
clone_size: -
v_call: TRBV5-6
j_call: TRBJ1-4

cdr3_nt: TGTGCCAGCAGTGACCTCCGTACCGGGGAGCTGTTTTTT
cdr3_aa: CASSDLRTGELFF
d_call: -
clone_size: few
v_call: TRBV6-4
j_call: TRBJ2-2

cdr3_nt: TGTGCCACCAGTGACCCCTTAGCGGGAGGGCCGGATGAGCAGTTCTTC
cdr3_aa: CATSDPLAGGPDEQFF
d_call: TRBD2
clone_size: -
v_call: TRBV24-1
j_call: TRBJ2-1

cdr3_nt: TGCGCCAGCAGCTTGGGGGCGGGAGTTGCAGATACGCAGTATTTT
cdr3_aa: CASSLGAGVADTQYF
d_call: TRBD2
clone_size: -
v_call: TRBV5-1
j_call: TRBJ2-3

cdr3_nt: TGTGCCAGCAGGACAGCCCTCTCCTACGAGCAGTACTTC
cdr3_aa: CASRTALSYEQYF
d_call: -
clone_size: -
v_call: TRBV28
j_call: TRBJ2-7

cdr3_nt: TGTGCCAGCAGCTTATACGGGAAAAACACAGATACGCAGTATTTT
cdr3_aa: CASSLYGKNTDTQYF
d_call: -
clone_size: -
v_call: TRBV13
j_call: TRBJ2-3

cdr3_nt: TGTGCCAGCAGTGAACCGGGAACACTCTACGAGCAGTACTTC
cdr3_aa: CASSEPGTLYEQYF
d_call: -
clone_size: once
v_call: TRBV25-1
j_call: TRBJ2-7

cdr3_nt: TGTGCCACCAGCAGATACGGTGGCAATCAGCCCCAGCATTTT
cdr3_aa: CATSRYGGNQPQHF
d_call: -
clone_size: -
v_call: TRBV15
j_call: TRBJ1-5

cdr3_nt: TGTGCCAGCTCACCAACCGCCCTAGCGGAAACCTCCTACGAGCAGTACTTC
cdr3_aa: CASSPTALAETSYEQYF
d_call: TRBD2
clone_size: -
v_call: TRBV18
j_call: TRBJ2-7

cdr3_nt: TGCGCCAGCAGCCAAGCGAGGGGGTCGGGAGAGACCCAGTACTTC
cdr3_aa: CASSQARGSGETQYF
d_call: -
clone_size: once
v_call: TRBV4-3
j_call: TRBJ2-5

cdr3_nt: TGTGCCACCACGACAGGGGTGCGTGGAAACACCATATATTTT
cdr3_aa: CATTTGVRGNTIYF
d_call: TRBD1
clone_size: -
v_call: TRBV28
j_call: TRBJ1-3

cdr3_nt: TGTGCCAGCAGCTTGGAAGCGGGAGGGGCAGATACGCAGTATTTT
cdr3_aa: CASSLEAGGADTQYF
d_call: TRBD2
clone_size: once
v_call: TRBV5-4
j_call: TRBJ2-3

cdr3_nt: TGTGCCAGCAGCCGGACAGGGTACAATCAGCCCCAGCATTTT
cdr3_aa: CASSRTGYNQPQHF
d_call: TRBD1
clone_size: -
v_call: TRBV13
j_call: TRBJ1-5

cdr3_nt: TGTGCCAGCAGCTTAAGGTCAGGGACACTCTACAATGAGCAGTTCTTC
cdr3_aa: CASSLRSGTLYNEQFF
d_call: -
clone_size: once
v_call: TRBV11-1
j_call: TRBJ2-1

cdr3_nt: TGTGCCAGCAGCTTGTCTTGGACAGGGGGAGGCGAGCAGTACTTC
cdr3_aa: CASSLSWTGGGEQYF
d_call: TRBD1
clone_size: -
v_call: TRBV5-8
j_call: TRBJ2-7

cdr3_nt: TGTGCCAGCAGTTTGCGGACTAGCGGCCGCTACGAGCAGTACTTC
cdr3_aa: CASSLRTSGRYEQYF
d_call: TRBD2
clone_size: -
v_call: TRBV28
j_call: TRBJ2-7

cdr3_nt: TGTGCCAGCAGCCTCTCCCTAAGGGACAGGCATAATAGCAATCAGCCCCAGCATTTT
cdr3_aa: CASSLSLRDRHNSNQPQHF
d_call: TRBD1
clone_size: -
v_call: TRBV7-9
j_call: TRBJ1-5

cdr3_nt: TGTGCCAGCAGCTTAGCGGGGGCCTCCTACAATGAGCAGTTCTTC
cdr3_aa: CASSLAGASYNEQFF
d_call: -
clone_size: -
v_call: TRBV7-6
j_call: TRBJ2-1

cdr3_nt: TGTGCCAGCAGTTTCGTAAGATGGAGCGAGCAGTACTTC
cdr3_aa: CASSFVRWSEQYF
d_call: -
clone_size: -
v_call: TRBV27
j_call: TRBJ2-7

cdr3_nt: TGTGCCTACTGCCGCGACAGAAATGAAAAACTGTTTTTT
cdr3_aa: CAYCRDRNEKLFF
d_call: -
clone_size: -
v_call: TRBV30
j_call: TRBJ1-4

cdr3_nt: TGCGCCAGCAGCGATTACAGGGGGCACACTGAAGCTTTCTTT
cdr3_aa: CASSDYRGHTEAFF
d_call: TRBD1
clone_size: -
v_call: TRBV5-1
j_call: TRBJ1-1

cdr3_nt: TGTGCCAGCAGCGTAGCCCAGAACTACGAGCAGTACTTC
cdr3_aa: CASSVAQNYEQYF
d_call: -
clone_size: -
v_call: TRBV9
j_call: TRBJ2-7

cdr3_nt: TGTGCCACCAGCAGAGATTCCAGGGGTGGCTACACCTTC
cdr3_aa: CATSRDSRGGYTF
d_call: -
clone_size: once
v_call: TRBV15
j_call: TRBJ1-2

cdr3_nt: TGTGCCAGCAGCCAAGGGCAGGGAAACTCCTACGAGCAGTACTTC
cdr3_aa: CASSQGQGNSYEQYF
d_call: -
clone_size: -
v_call: TRBV3-1/TRBV3-2
j_call: TRBJ2-7

cdr3_nt: TGTGCCAGCAGCCAAAGGGGCGGGGATGAGCAGTTCTTC
cdr3_aa: CASSQRGGDEQFF
d_call: -
clone_size: -
v_call: TRBV14
j_call: TRBJ2-1

cdr3_nt: TGTGCCAGCTCCGGACAGGAGAAGTTCGAGCAGTACTTC
cdr3_aa: CASSGQEKFEQYF
d_call: TRBD1
clone_size: once
v_call: TRBV27
j_call: TRBJ2-7

cdr3_nt: TGTGCCAGTAGTATCCCCCGGGGACAGGGGGCTTCCTATAGCAATCAGCCCCAGCATTTT
cdr3_aa: CASSIPRGQGASYSNQPQHF
d_call: TRBD1
clone_size: -
v_call: TRBV19
j_call: TRBJ1-5

cdr3_nt: TGTGCCAGCTCACCACCTATATCGTTGGGGCGGGAACTCAAAGGCTACACCTTC
cdr3_aa: CASSPPISLGRELKGYTF
d_call: -
clone_size: -
v_call: TRBV18
j_call: TRBJ1-2

cdr3_nt: TGTGCCAGCAGACCGACAGCTGCTAACTATGGCTACACCTTC
cdr3_aa: CASRPTAANYGYTF
d_call: -
clone_size: -
v_call: TRBV6-5
j_call: TRBJ1-2

cdr3_nt: TGTGCCAGCAGCTACACCGGGACAGGGAACGAGCAGTACTTC
cdr3_aa: CASSYTGTGNEQYF
d_call: TRBD1
clone_size: -
v_call: TRBV7-3
j_call: TRBJ2-7

cdr3_nt: TGTGCCAGCAGCCCCGTAGTCTACGAGCAGTACTTC
cdr3_aa: CASSPVVYEQYF
d_call: -
clone_size: -
v_call: TRBV7-9
j_call: TRBJ2-7

cdr3_nt: TGCGCCAGCAGGGGGACTAGCGGGGGACTCAAATCTCGGGACAATGAGCAGTTCTTC
cdr3_aa: CASRGTSGGLKSRDNEQFF
d_call: TRBD2
clone_size: -
v_call: TRBV10-1
j_call: TRBJ2-1

cdr3_nt: TGTGCCAGCAGCTTGGTATTACTAGCGGGAATGTTCTTC
cdr3_aa: CASSLVLLAGMFF
d_call: TRBD2
clone_size: -
v_call: TRBV5-8
j_call: TRBJ2-1

cdr3_nt: TGTGCCTGGAGTGTAACAGGGGGAGGAACCGGGGAGCTGTTTTTT
cdr3_aa: CAWSVTGGGTGELFF
d_call: TRBD1
clone_size: -
v_call: TRBV30
j_call: TRBJ2-2

cdr3_nt: TGTGCCAGCAGCTTGGAGTGGGGCTACAGGGGGCCTGACTCTGGAAACACCATATATTTT
cdr3_aa: CASSLEWGYRGPDSGNTIYF
d_call: TRBD1
clone_size: -
v_call: TRBV5-5
j_call: TRBJ1-3

cdr3_nt: TGTGCCAGCAGCCAGGGAACAGGGGGCGCAGATACGCAGTATTTT
cdr3_aa: CASSQGTGGADTQYF
d_call: TRBD1
clone_size: -
v_call: TRBV3-1/TRBV3-2
j_call: TRBJ2-3

cdr3_nt: TGTGCCAGCTCAACATCCCCAGGAATGAACACTGAAGCTTTCTTT
cdr3_aa: CASSTSPGMNTEAFF
d_call: -
clone_size: -
v_call: TRBV18
j_call: TRBJ1-1

cdr3_nt: TGTGCCAGCTCAGCGACAGGGGCTGGGAATCAGCCCCAGCATTTT
cdr3_aa: CASSATGAGNQPQHF
d_call: TRBD1
clone_size: -
v_call: TRBV18
j_call: TRBJ1-5

cdr3_nt: TGTGCCAGCAGTTTACTACAGGAGGGGGAAGCTTTCTTT
cdr3_aa: CASSLLQEGEAFF
d_call: -
clone_size: -
v_call: TRBV28
j_call: TRBJ1-1